These T cell receptor beta chains were read from a single sample in a study of early T cells in non-severe SARS-CoV-2 infection. TCRdb recomputed calls from the 5' RACE reads with MiXCR, one row per CDR3 protein. The repertoire consists of approximately 67,000 distinct CDR3 sequences, with 8% to 9.5% occurring once and the leading ten covering approximately 3%. The specimen was whole blood. These receptor sequences come from an adult who was a healthcare worker with PCR-confirmed SARS-CoV-2 infection or an uninfected control (not recorded which). Each CDR3 is given with its conserved first and last residue. D genes are given only for firm matches. Clone sizes are given selectively: once, few, many, or a class where the clone is expanded.

clone_size j_call d_call v_call cdr3_nt cdr3_aa
- TRBJ2-3 TRBD2 TRBV29-1 TGCAGCGTACCCGGACTAGCGGGTGGCACAGATACGCAGTATTTT CSVPGLAGGTDTQYF
many TRBJ2-1 - TRBV6-4 TGTGCCAGCAGTGACATAGAGAACAATGAGCAGTTCTTC CASSDIENNEQFF
many TRBJ2-7 TRBD1 TRBV29-1 TGCAGCGTTGATTGGACAGGGGTGGGCGAGCAGTACTTC CSVDWTGVGEQYF
few TRBJ2-3 TRBD1 TRBV7-9 TGTGCCAGCAGCCATAAGACCCGAGGACAGGGGGCAGGAGATACGCAGTATTTT CASSHKTRGQGAGDTQYF
many TRBJ1-6 - TRBV27 TGTGCCAGCTCCGGACGGGGGGAAGGAAATTCACCCCTCCACTTT CASSGRGEGNSPLHF
few TRBJ2-2 - TRBV29-1 TGCAGCGTTGACAGGGGTGACACCGGGGAGCTGTTTTTT CSVDRGDTGELFF
few TRBJ1-3 - TRBV27 TGTGCCAGCAGCCAGGGCAGCTCTGGAAACACCATATATTTT CASSQGSSGNTIYF
few TRBJ1-5 - TRBV3-1 TGTGCCAGCAGCCCGAGGGAAGAACAGCCCCAGCATTTT CASSPREEQPQHF
- TRBJ2-1 - TRBV12-3/TRBV12-4 TGTGCCAGCAGTTGGTCGGACGAGCAGTTCTTC CASSWSDEQFF
few TRBJ2-2 TRBD2 TRBV4-1 TGCGCCAGCAGCCAGTTAGCGGGAGTGGCCGGGGAGCTGTTTTTT CASSQLAGVAGELFF
many TRBJ2-7 - TRBV6-2/TRBV6-3 TGTGCCAGCAGTTTAACCGGGACCTTGACCTACGAGCAGTACTTC CASSLTGTLTYEQYF
many TRBJ2-1 TRBD2 TRBV24-1 TGTGCCACCAGTGACCAGACTAGCGGGAGAGTTGAGCAGTTCTTC CATSDQTSGRVEQFF
many TRBJ1-5 TRBD1 TRBV3-1 TGTGCCAGCAGCTTACAGGGGGATCAGCCCCAGCATTTT CASSLQGDQPQHF
many TRBJ2-5 TRBD2 TRBV12-5 TGTGCTAGTGGTTTGGACCCTAGCGGGGAAGGACTCCAAGAGACCCAGTACTTC CASGLDPSGEGLQETQYF
few TRBJ2-3 - TRBV27 TGTGCCAGCAGTTTATCGGCCACAGATACGCAGTATTTT CASSLSATDTQYF
- TRBJ2-3 - TRBV11-2 TGTGCCAGCAGCTTAGACCGCGGGGATACGCAGTATTTT CASSLDRGDTQYF
many TRBJ2-1 TRBD2 TRBV10-3 TGTGCCATCACTCAAGGACTAGCGTTCGGAGAGCCCTACAATGAGCAGTTCTTC CAITQGLAFGEPYNEQFF
- TRBJ2-3 - TRBV20-1 TGCAGTGCTAGAGCCCCAGGCACAGATACGCAGTATTTT CSARAPGTDTQYF
many TRBJ1-6 - TRBV7-9 TGTGCCAGCAGCTTAGGGACAGCCGATAATTCACCCCTCCACTTT CASSLGTADNSPLHF
many TRBJ2-2 TRBD1 TRBV4-3 TGCGCCAGCAGCCCCGGGACAGGGGGCAACACCGGGGAGCTGTTTTTT CASSPGTGGNTGELFF
- TRBJ2-7 TRBD2 TRBV9 TGTGCCAGCAGCGTAGGAGCTAGCGGGAGTTGGAACGAGCAGTACTTC CASSVGASGSWNEQYF
- TRBJ2-4 - TRBV12-2 TGTGCAAGTCGCTCGGGACAGGGAAACATTCAGTACTTC CASRSGQGNIQYF
- TRBJ1-6 TRBD1 TRBV20-1 TGCAGTGCTAGTGATAGGGGGGCGACAGGGCTGACCCGACATTCACCCCTCCACTTT CSASDRGATGLTRHSPLHF
many TRBJ2-7 - TRBV6-2/TRBV6-3 TGTGCCAGCAGTTACGGAAGCAGGACAACCTACGAGCAGTACTTC CASSYGSRTTYEQYF
- TRBJ2-2 - TRBV28 TGTGCCAGCAGTGCACCCGGAGGCAGGGGATTCGCCGGGGAGCTGTTTTTT CASSAPGGRGFAGELFF
- TRBJ2-1 TRBD2 TRBV6-5 TGTGCCAGCAGGAGACTAGCGGAGCTCATGGGCAATGAGCAGTTCTTC CASRRLAELMGNEQFF
many TRBJ2-3 TRBD2 TRBV6-2/TRBV6-3 TGTGCCAGCAGTTACGGTAGCGGGAGACCCTCTTCAACGCAGTATTTT CASSYGSGRPSSTQYF
few TRBJ2-7 - TRBV12-3/TRBV12-4 TGTGCCAGCAGCCGGGGGAGCGGCGCCTACGAGCAGTACTTC CASSRGSGAYEQYF
- TRBJ2-1 - TRBV7-2 TGTGCCAGCAGCCCCCGGGAAAGCGAGTTCTTC CASSPRESEFF
few TRBJ2-3 - TRBV5-1 TGCGCCAGCAGCTCCCAGACAGGTAGCACAGATACGCAGTATTTT CASSSQTGSTDTQYF
few TRBJ1-4 - TRBV7-6 TGTGCCAGCAGCTTAGTCGGCGGAGTTAATGAAAAACTGTTTTTT CASSLVGGVNEKLFF
- TRBJ1-5 - TRBV18 TGTGCCAGCTCAACGGGGGGGGTTGGTCAGCCCCAGCATTTT CASSTGGVGQPQHF
- TRBJ2-3 TRBD2 TRBV27 TGTGCCAGCAGTTTGCTAGCGGGGTTAGGGGATACGCAGTATTTT CASSLLAGLGDTQYF
many TRBJ2-1 - TRBV21-1 TGTGCCAGCAGCAAAGGCCCCGGATCCTACAATGAGCAGTTCTTC CASSKGPGSYNEQFF
few TRBJ2-3 TRBD1 TRBV10-3 TGTGCCAACTCGATCACAGGGGTGCGCACAGATACGCAGTATTTT CANSITGVRTDTQYF
many TRBJ2-5 - TRBV20-1 TGCAGTGCTAGAGATCTCGCGACGGAGTACCAAGAGACCCAGTACTTC CSARDLATEYQETQYF
few TRBJ1-5 - TRBV28 TGTGCCAGCACCCCGCGGTATAGCAATCAGCCCCAGCATTTT CASTPRYSNQPQHF
many TRBJ2-1 - TRBV24-1 TGTGCCACCAGTGTTTCCAATCGGCGGCAGTTCTTC CATSVSNRRQFF
many TRBJ2-1 TRBD2 TRBV28 TGTGCCGGCAGTCCCCGCTCTAGCGGGGTCTACAATGAGCAGTTCTTC CAGSPRSSGVYNEQFF
many TRBJ2-1 - TRBV2 TGTGCCAGCACGGACGTGGGCCTCCTTGAGCAGTTCTTC CASTDVGLLEQFF
medium-sized TRBJ2-1 - TRBV18 TGTGCCAGCTCACCTGAACTTCAGGGGCGCTACAATGAGCAGTTCTTC CASSPELQGRYNEQFF
many TRBJ2-7 - TRBV21-1 TGTGCCCTCCGAGGCGGGCATACCTACGAGCAGTACTTC CALRGGHTYEQYF
few TRBJ1-5 TRBD1 TRBV10-3 TGTGCCATCAGTGGCGGCAGGGGGATCGATAGCAATCAGCCCCAGCATTTT CAISGGRGIDSNQPQHF
many TRBJ1-2 - TRBV4-3 TGCGCCAGCAGCCAAGATGGCGTGGACCTTAACTATGGCTACACCTTC CASSQDGVDLNYGYTF